This T cell receptor (beta chain) came from a study of CD8 T cells in ankylosing spondylitis. Study observations and caveats: Apparently characteristic of ankylosing spondylitis blood was a TCR beta motif (about 8 highly homologous variants). As for the disease-linked clones, they showed a CD8+ phenotype and occurred at relatively low frequencies in peripheral blood. Previously reported in reactive arthritis synovial fluid and blood were some of the motif variants.

At least ten counts were recorded for this clonotype. The antigen is unknown. For TCR beta, libraries came from quantitative 5'-RACE with molecular barcodes. TCRdb independently ran MiXCR on the 5' RACE reads; one entry per CDR3 protein. The profile shows around 490,000 distinct CDR3 sequences, about 5% of them singletons. V lost 0 bases to trimming and J lost 4 bases; unmatched junction nucleotides: 1. CDR1 is LGHNA and CDR2 is YNFKEQ in the germline V gene. The CDR3 extends over 15 amino acids. The sample was blood, either unsorted or a sorted T cell fraction (not recorded which). This chain links TRBV4-2 with TRBJ2-3, with TRBD2 matching 10 bases. The TCR sequence derives from a male donor with ankylosing spondylitis. CDR3 residues: CASSQDGLAADTQYF. For the CDR3, the DNA is TGTGCCAGCAGCCAAGATGGACTAGCGGCAGATACGCAGTATTTT.